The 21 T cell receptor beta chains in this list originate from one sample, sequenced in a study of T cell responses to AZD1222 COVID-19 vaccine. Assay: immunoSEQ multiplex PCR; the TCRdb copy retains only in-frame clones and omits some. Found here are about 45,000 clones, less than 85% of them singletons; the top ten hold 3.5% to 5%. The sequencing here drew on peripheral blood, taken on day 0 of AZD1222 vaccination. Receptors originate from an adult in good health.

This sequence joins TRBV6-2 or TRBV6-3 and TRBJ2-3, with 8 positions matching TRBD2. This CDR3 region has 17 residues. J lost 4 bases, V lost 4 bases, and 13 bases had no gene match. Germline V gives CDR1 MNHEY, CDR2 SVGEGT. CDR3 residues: CASSFPLAGGGSDTQYF. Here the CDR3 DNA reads TGTGCCAGCAGTTTCCCCCTGGCGGGGGGTGGGTCAGATACGCAGTATTTT.

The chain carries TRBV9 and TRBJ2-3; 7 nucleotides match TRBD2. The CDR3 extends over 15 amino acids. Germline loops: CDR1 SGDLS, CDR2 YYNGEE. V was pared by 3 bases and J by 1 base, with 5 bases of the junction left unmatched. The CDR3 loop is CASSEYAGGTDTQYF. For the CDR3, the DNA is TGTGCCAGCAGCGAGTACGCGGGGGGCACAGATACGCAGTATTTT.

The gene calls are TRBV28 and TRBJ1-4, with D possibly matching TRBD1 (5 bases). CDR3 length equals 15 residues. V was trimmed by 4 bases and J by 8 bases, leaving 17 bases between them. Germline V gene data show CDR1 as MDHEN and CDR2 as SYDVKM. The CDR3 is CASSSLGGGQEKLFF. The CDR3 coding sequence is TGTGCCAGCAGTTCCCTGGGGGGGGGTCAGGAAAAACTGTTTTTT.

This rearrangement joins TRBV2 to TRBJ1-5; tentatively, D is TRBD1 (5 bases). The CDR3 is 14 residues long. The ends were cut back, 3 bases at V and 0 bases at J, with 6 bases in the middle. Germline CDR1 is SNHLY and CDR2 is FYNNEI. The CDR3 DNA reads TGTGCCAGCAGTGACAGGGATAGCAATCAGCCCCAGCATTTT. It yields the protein CASSDRDSNQPQHF.

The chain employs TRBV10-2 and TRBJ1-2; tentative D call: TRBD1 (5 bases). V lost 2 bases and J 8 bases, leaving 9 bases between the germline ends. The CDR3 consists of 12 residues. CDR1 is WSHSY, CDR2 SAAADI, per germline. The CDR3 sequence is CASSEMGEGYTF. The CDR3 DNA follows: TGCGCCAGCAGTGAGATGGGGGAAGGCTACACCTTC.

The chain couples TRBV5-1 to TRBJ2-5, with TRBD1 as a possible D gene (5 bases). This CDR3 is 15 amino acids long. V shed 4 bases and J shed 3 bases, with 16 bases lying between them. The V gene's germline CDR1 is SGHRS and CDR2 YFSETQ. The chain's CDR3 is CASSARQPNKETQYF. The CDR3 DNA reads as TGCGCCAGCAGCGCCCGACAGCCGAACAAAGAGACCCAGTACTTC.

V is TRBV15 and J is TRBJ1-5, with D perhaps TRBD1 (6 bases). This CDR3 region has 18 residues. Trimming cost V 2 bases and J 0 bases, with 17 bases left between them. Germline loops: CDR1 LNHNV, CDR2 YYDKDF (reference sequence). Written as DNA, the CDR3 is TGTGCCACCAGCAGACTACTAATGGGACAACATAGCAATCAGCCCCAGCATTTT. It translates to CATSRLLMGQHSNQPQHF.

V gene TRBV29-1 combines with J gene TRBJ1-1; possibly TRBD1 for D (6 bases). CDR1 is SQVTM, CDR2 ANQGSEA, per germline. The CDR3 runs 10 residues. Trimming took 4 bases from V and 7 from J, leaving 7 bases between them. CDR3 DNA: TGCAGCGTTGGGACAGTTGAAGCTTTCTTT. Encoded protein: CSVGTVEAFF.

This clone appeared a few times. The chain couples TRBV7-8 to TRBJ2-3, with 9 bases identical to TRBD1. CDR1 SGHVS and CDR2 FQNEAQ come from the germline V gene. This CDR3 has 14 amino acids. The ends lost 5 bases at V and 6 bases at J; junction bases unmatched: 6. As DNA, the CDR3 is TGTGCCAGCAGCGGGGGACAGGGATCGGATACGCAGTATTTT. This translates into CASSGGQGSDTQYF.

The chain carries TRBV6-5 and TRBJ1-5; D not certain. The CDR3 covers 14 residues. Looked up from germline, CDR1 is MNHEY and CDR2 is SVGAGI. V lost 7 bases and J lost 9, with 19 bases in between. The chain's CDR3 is CASTEGGVVRPQHF. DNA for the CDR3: TGTGCCAGCACCGAGGGCGGGGTGGTAAGGCCCCAGCATTTT.

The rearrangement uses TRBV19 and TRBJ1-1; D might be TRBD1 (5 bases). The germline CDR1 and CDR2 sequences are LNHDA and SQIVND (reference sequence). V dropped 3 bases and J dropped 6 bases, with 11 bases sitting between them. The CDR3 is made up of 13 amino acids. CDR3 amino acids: CASSMAGEAEAFF. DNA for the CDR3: TGTGCCAGTAGTATGGCGGGGGAGGCTGAAGCTTTCTTT.

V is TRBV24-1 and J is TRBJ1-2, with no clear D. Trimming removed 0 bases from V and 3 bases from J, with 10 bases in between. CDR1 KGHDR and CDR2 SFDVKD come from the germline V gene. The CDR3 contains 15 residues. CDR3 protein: CATSDLRGGHYGYTF. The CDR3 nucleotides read TGTGCCACCAGTGATTTGAGAGGAGGCCACTATGGCTACACCTTC.

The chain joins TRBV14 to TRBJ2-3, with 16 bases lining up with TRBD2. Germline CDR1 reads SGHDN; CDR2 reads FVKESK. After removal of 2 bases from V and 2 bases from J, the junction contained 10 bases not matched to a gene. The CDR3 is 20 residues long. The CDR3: CASSQLPGLAGGLPTDTQYF. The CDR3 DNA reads TGTGCCAGCAGCCAACTACCGGGACTAGCGGGGGGGCTTCCCACAGATACGCAGTATTTT.

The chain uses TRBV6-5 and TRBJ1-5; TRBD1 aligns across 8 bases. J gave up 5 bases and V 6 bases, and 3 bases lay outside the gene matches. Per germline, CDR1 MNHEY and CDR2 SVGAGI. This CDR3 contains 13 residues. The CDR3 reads CASRAQGDQPQHF. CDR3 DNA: TGTGCCAGCAGAGCACAGGGGGATCAGCCCCAGCATTTT.

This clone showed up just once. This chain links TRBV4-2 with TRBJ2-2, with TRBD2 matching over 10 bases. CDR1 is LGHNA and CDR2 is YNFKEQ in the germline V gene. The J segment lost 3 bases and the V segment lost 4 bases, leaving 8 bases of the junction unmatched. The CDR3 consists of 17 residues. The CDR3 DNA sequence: TGTGCCAGCAGCCGGGGGAGCGGGGGGGCTGACACCGGGGAGCTGTTTTTT. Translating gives CASSRGSGGADTGELFF.

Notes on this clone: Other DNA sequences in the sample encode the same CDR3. For the CDR3, the DNA is TGTGCCAGCAGTACCACAGGGGGTAGGAATCAGCCCCAGCATTTT. Protein sequence: CASSTTGGRNQPQHF. The V call is TRBV6-2 or TRBV6-3, the J call TRBJ1-5; 8 positions match TRBD1. The CDR3 totals 15 residues. The germline CDR1 and CDR2 sequences are MNHEY and SVGEGT. Trimming removed 5 bases from V and 4 bases from J; junction bases left unmatched: 7.

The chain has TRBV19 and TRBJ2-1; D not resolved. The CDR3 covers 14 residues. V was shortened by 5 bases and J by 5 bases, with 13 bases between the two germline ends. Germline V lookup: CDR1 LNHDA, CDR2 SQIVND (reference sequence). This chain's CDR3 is CASSRLTADNEQFF. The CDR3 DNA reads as TGTGCCAGTAGTCGGCTTACAGCAGACAATGAGCAGTTCTTC.

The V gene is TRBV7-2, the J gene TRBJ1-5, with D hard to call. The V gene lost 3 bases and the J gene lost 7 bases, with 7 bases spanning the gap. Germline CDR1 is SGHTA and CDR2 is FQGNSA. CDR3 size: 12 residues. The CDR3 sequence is CASSFSGQPQHF. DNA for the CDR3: TGTGCCAGCAGCTTTAGTGGGCAGCCCCAGCATTTT.

The CDR3 nucleotides read TGTGCCAGCAGCGTCTTTGGACAGGGGAGCAATCAGCCCCAGCATTTT. Translated: CASSVFGQGSNQPQHF. This chain joins TRBV2 and TRBJ1-5; 9 bases map to TRBD1. This CDR3 has 16 residues. Trimming at V came to 6 bases and at J to 1 base, leaving 7 bases not matched to a gene. Germline CDR1 SNHLY, CDR2 FYNNEI.

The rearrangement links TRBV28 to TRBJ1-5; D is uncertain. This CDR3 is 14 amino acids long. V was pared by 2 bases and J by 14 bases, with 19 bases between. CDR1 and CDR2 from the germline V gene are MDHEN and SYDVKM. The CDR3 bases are TGTGCCAGCAGTTTAAACGATGAGGGTAGAACGAAGCATTTT. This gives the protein CASSLNDEGRTKHF.

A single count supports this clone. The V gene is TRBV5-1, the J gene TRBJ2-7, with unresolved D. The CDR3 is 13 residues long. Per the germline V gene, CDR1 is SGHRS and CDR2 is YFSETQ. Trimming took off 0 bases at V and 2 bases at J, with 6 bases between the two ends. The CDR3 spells CASSLDTAYEQYF. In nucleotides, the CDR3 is TGCGCCAGCAGCTTGGATACGGCCTACGAGCAGTACTTC. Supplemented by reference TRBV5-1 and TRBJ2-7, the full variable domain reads KAGVTQTPRYLIKTRGQQVTLSCSPISGHRSVSWYQQTPGQGLQFLFEYFSETQRNKGNFPGRFSGRQFSNSRSEMNVSTLELGDSALYLCASSLDTAYEQYFGPGTRLTVT.